This T cell receptor (beta chain) was identified in a study of blood T cell repertoires in COVID-19. About the study: Sources were T cells, B-cell-depleted T cells, or PBMCs; the material itself was cDNA or gDNA.

One Seattle source followed patients from active infection through their disease course. Data came from immunoSEQ multiplex PCR; TCRdb stores just in-frame clones and leaves some out. The sample carries around 210,000 clones, about 82% recorded once. The source material was peripheral blood. The sequence was obtained from a man over 45 with COVID-19, enrolled during active disease.

The CDR3 nucleotides are TGTGCCAGTACGAACGTGGGGGGACGTACCGGGGAGCTGTTTTTT. It codes for CASTNVGGRTGELFF. V is TRBV19 and J is TRBJ2-2; possibly TRBD2 for D (6 bases). V was clipped by 7 bases and J by 5 bases, with 17 bases between them. Germline loops: CDR1 LNHDA, CDR2 SQIVND (reference sequence). CDR3 length: 15 amino acids.